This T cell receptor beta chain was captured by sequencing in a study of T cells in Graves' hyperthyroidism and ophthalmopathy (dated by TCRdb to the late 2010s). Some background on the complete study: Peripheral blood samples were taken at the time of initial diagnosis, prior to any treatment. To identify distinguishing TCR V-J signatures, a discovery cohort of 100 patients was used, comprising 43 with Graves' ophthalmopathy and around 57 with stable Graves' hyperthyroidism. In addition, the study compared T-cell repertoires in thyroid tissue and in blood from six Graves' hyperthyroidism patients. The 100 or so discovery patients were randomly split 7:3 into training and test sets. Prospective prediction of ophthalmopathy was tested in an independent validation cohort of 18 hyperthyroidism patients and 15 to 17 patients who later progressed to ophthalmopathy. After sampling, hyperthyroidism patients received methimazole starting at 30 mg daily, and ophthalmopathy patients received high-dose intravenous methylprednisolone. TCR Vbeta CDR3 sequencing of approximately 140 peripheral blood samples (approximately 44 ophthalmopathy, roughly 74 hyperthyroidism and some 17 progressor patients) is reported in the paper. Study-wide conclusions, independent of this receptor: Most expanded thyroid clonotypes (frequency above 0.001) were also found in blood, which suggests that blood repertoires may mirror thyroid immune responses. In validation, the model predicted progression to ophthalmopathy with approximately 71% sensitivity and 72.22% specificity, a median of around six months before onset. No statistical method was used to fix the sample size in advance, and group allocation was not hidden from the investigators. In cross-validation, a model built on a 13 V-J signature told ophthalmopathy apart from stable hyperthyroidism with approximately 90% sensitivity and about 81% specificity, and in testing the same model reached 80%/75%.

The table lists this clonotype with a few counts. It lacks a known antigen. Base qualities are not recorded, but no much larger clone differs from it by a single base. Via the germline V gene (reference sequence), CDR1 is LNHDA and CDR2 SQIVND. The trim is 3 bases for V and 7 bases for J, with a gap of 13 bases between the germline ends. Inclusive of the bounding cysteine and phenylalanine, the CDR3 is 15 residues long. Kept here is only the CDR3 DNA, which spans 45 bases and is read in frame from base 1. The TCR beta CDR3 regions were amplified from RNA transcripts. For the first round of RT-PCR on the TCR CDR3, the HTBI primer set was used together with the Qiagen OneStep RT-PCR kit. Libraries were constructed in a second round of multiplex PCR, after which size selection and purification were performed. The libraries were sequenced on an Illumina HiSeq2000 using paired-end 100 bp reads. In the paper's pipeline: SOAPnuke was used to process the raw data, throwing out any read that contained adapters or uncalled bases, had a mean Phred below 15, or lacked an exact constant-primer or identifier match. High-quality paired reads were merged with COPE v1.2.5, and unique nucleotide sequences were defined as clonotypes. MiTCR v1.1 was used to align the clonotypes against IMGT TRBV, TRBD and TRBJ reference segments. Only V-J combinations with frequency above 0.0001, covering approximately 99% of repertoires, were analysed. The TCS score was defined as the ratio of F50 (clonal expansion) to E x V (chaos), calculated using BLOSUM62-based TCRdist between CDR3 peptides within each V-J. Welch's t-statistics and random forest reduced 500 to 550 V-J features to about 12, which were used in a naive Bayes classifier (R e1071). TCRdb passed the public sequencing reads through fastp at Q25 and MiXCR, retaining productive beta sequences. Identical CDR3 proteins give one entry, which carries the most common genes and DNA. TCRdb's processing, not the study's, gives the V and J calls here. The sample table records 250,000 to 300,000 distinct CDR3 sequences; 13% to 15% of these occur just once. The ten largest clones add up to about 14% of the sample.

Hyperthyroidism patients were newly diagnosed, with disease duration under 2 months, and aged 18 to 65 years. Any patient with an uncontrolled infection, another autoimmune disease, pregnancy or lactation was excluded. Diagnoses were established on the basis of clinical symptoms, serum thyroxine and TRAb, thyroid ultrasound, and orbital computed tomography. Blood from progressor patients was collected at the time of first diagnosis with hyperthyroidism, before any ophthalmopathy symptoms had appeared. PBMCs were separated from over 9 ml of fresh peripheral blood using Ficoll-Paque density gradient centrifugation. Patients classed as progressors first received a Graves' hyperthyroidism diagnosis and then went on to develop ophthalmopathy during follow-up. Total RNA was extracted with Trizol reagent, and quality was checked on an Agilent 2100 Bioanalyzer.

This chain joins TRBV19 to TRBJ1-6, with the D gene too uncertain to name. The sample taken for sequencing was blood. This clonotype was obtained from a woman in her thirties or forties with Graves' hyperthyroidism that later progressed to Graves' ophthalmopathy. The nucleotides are TGTGCCAGTAGTATGCCCGGCCTCGGGAATTCACCCCTCCACTTT. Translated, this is CASSMPGLGNSPLHF.